One and the same sample provided the 29 T cell receptor beta chains below, sequenced in a study of T cells in Graves' hyperthyroidism and ophthalmopathy. The TCR beta CDR3 regions underwent amplification using RNA transcripts as the source. First-round RT-PCR with HTBI primers amplified the TCR CDR3 region. TCRdb re-called the multiplex PCR reads through MiXCR, storing one row per CDR3 protein. The sample lists 500,000 to 600,000 distinct CDR3 sequences, more than 45% occurring once. The sequencing sample was made of peripheral blood or thyroid tissue (not recorded which). These receptor sequences come from a woman under 30 with Graves' hyperthyroidism.

This clonotype has more than one count but fewer than ten. V gene TRBV2 combines with J gene TRBJ2-7, with 10 nucleotides matching TRBD2. The CDR3 contains 15 residues. V lost 5 bases, J lost 0 bases, and 4 bases stayed unmatched. CDR1 SNHLY and CDR2 FYNNEI come from the germline V gene. CDR3 loop: CASSQTSGRSYEQYF. The CDR3, as DNA: TGTGCCAGCAGTCAGACTAGCGGGCGCTCCTACGAGCAGTACTTC. The full variable domain, its missing parts supplied by reference TRBV2 and TRBJ2-7, is EPEVTQTPSHQVTQMGQEVILRCVPISNHLYFYWYRQILGQKVEFLVSFYNNEISEKSEIFDDQFSVERPDGSNFTLKIRSTKLEDSAMYFCASSQTSGRSYEQYFGPGTRLTVT.

The chain carries TRBV29-1 and TRBJ1-5; no clear D. Germline V gives CDR1 SQVTM, CDR2 ANQGSEA. The CDR3 loop spans 13 amino acids. DNA of the CDR3: TGCAGTTTAGAAGGGTTACGCAATCAGCCCCAGCATTTT. Encoded protein: CSLEGLRNQPQHF.

In its sample, this clonotype was seen many times. The rearrangement uses TRBV10-3 and TRBJ1-2; D gene uncertain. Germline V gene data show CDR1 as ENHRY and CDR2 as SYGVKD. The ends were cut back, 3 bases at V and 0 bases at J, with 8 bases in the middle. There are 14 residues in the CDR3. The CDR3 DNA reads TGTGCCATCAGTGATCGGGCGACTAACTATGGCTACACCTTC. This translates into CAISDRATNYGYTF.

This clonotype was observed many times. The chain couples TRBV13 to TRBJ2-2; D call uncertain. V was trimmed by 7 bases and J by 1 base, leaving 13 bases between them. The CDR3 sequence is 15 residues long. Germline lookup yields CDR1 PRHDT and CDR2 FYEKMQ (reference sequence). CDR3 region: CASNPRALNTGELFF. The CDR3 DNA sequence: TGTGCCAGCAACCCTCGGGCTTTGAACACCGGGGAGCTGTTTTTT.

This rearrangement joins TRBV12-3 or TRBV12-4 to TRBJ1-1; D call uncertain. The CDR3 extends over 15 amino acids. With 5 bases removed from V and 8 bases from J, the gap between germline ends came to 21 bases. CDR3 sequence: CASSPVLGKLGEAFF. The CDR3 DNA reads as TGTGCCAGCAGTCCCGTGCTGGGGAAATTAGGCGAAGCTTTCTTT.

Note on this clonotype: A much larger clone sits a single nucleotide away, making a read error possible. This chain's CDR3 is CASGLTRNTEAFF. Here the CDR3 DNA reads TGTGCCAGCGGACTAACAAGGAACACTGAAGCTTTCTTT. This chain uses TRBV27 with TRBJ1-1; D remains ambiguous. With 8 bases removed from V and 1 base from J, the gap between germline ends came to 11 bases. The CDR3 runs 13 residues. Germline assignment: CDR1 MNHEY and CDR2 SMNVEV (reference sequence).

This clonotype was seen a handful of times. V and J are TRBV13 and TRBJ2-2; D is possibly TRBD2 (5 bases). Per the germline V gene, CDR1 is PRHDT and CDR2 is FYEKMQ (reference sequence). This CDR3 has 12 residues. Deletions cut 5 bases from V and 6 bases from J, with 7 bases between. CDR3 protein: CASSPGAGELFF. CDR3 bases: TGTGCCAGCAGCCCCGGGGCCGGGGAGCTGTTTTTT.

This clonotype was counted many times. The chain recombines TRBV6-6 with TRBJ1-4, with 9 bases matching TRBD1. Germline V gene lookup returns CDR1 MNHNY and CDR2 SVGAGI (reference sequence). This CDR3 is built from 14 residues. The V segment lost 6 bases and the J segment 8 bases; nucleotides outside the gene matches: 7. CDR3 residues: CASRGTGSYEKLFF. The CDR3 DNA reads as TGTGCCAGCAGGGGGACAGGGAGCTACGAAAAACTGTTTTTT.

In its sample, this clonotype was seen many times. This chain links TRBV12-5 with TRBJ1-5; D not resolved. Germline-derived CDR1 and CDR2 are LGHNT and FRNRAP. V gave up 5 bases and J gave up 1 base, with 12 bases separating them. The length of the CDR3 is 15 residues. The CDR3 here is CASGGVIDSNQPQHF. The DNA of the CDR3 is TGTGCTAGTGGTGGGGTCATTGACAGCAATCAGCCCCAGCATTTT.

This clonotype appeared many times. The chain combines TRBV7-8 with TRBJ1-3; TRBD1 agrees at 9 bases. V shed 5 bases and J 4 bases; nucleotides not matched to a gene: 9. Per the germline V gene, CDR1 is SGHVS and CDR2 is FQNEAQ. The CDR3 length is 16 residues. CDR3 loop: CASSPNRGLPGNTIYF. CDR3 nucleotides: TGTGCCAGCAGCCCGAACAGGGGGCTGCCCGGAAACACCATATATTTT.

In its sample, this clonotype was seen once. The chain links TRBV20-1 to TRBJ1-4; perhaps TRBD1 as D (5 bases). Trimming removed 5 bases at V and 7 bases at J, with 8 bases between. The CDR3 covers 11 residues. Germline CDR1 and CDR2: DFQATT and SNEGSKA (reference sequence). Here the CDR3 reads CSAVGAEKLFF. CDR3 in DNA: TGCAGTGCTGTCGGGGCTGAAAAACTGTTTTTT.

This clonotype was counted many times. This sequence joins TRBV5-1 and TRBJ1-4; no reliable D call. The V and J ends lost 2 bases and 7 bases respectively, with 15 bases between them. The length of the CDR3 is 15 residues. Germline assignment: CDR1 SGHRS and CDR2 YFSETQ. The CDR3 region has the DNA TGCGCCAGCAGCTTACCCGGAACATTCGGTGAAAAACTGTTTTTT. This encodes CASSLPGTFGEKLFF.

In the case of this clonotype: A much larger clonotype is one base distant, so this may be a read error. The genes are TRBV5-6 and TRBJ2-7; 9 nucleotides agree with TRBD1. This CDR3 is built from 16 residues. Losses at the gene ends were 3 bases for V and 3 bases for J; bases not matched to a gene: 10. The V gene's germline CDR1 is SGHDT and CDR2 YYEEEE. The DNA of the CDR3 is TGTGCCAGCAGCTCCGGTCCCGGGACAGGGTACTACGAGCAGTACTTC. As protein: CASSSGPGTGYYEQYF.

The sample holds many counts of this clonotype. J is TRBJ1-5 and V is TRBV6-6; D uncertain. The germline V and J ends were trimmed by 0 bases and 5 bases, with 5 bases remaining between them. The germline gives CDR1 MNHNY, CDR2 SVGAGI (reference sequence). This CDR3 region has 13 residues. CDR3 sequence reads: CASSYSMDQPQHF. DNA of the CDR3: TGTGCCAGCAGTTACTCGATGGATCAGCCCCAGCATTTT.

A few counts support this clonotype. A much larger clone differs from this one at a single base, so this may be a read error. The chain uses TRBV6-6 and TRBJ2-7, with D possibly being TRBD2 (5 bases). Trimming stripped 5 bases from V and 4 bases from J, with 12 bases between. The germline V gene encodes CDR1 MNHNY and CDR2 SVGAGI (reference sequence). The length of the CDR3 is 13 residues. The CDR3 DNA reads as TGTGCCAGCAGTGCAGGTCCGGGATACGAGCAGTACTTC. Its protein product is CASSAGPGYEQYF.

This clonotype occurred a few times. The chain is built from TRBV19 and TRBJ2-2; either TRBD1 or TRBD2 may supply D (5 bases each). CDR1 is LNHDA, CDR2 SQIVND, per germline (reference sequence). Trimming pared 5 bases from V and 0 bases from J, leaving 13 bases between. This CDR3 has 16 residues. The CDR3 reads CASSSRDPANTGELFF. CDR3 bases: TGTGCCAGTAGTTCCCGGGACCCCGCGAACACCGGGGAGCTGTTTTTT. The complete variable domain, with remaining parts taken from reference TRBV19 and TRBJ2-2, reads DGGITQSPKYLFRKEGQNVTLSCEQNLNHDAMYWYRQDPGQGLRLIYYSQIVNDFQKGDIAEGYSVSREKKESFPLTVTSAQKNPTAFYLCASSSRDPANTGELFFGEGSRLTVL.

This clonotype was counted ten times or more. The V call is TRBV10-2, the J call TRBJ1-4, with no clear D. V was trimmed by 2 bases and J by 0 bases, leaving 4 bases between them. From germline, CDR1 is WSHSY and CDR2 SAAADI. This CDR3 comprises 14 residues. The CDR3 here is CASSEPTTNEKLFF. CDR3 sequence (DNA): TGCGCCAGCAGTGAGCCCACAACTAATGAAAAACTGTTTTTT.

The sample holds many counts of this clonotype. The rearrangement uses TRBV2 and TRBJ1-5; D is undetermined. V was shortened by 7 bases and J by 2 bases, with 12 bases between the two germline ends. The germline gives CDR1 SNHLY, CDR2 FYNNEI. The CDR3 sequence is 14 residues long. The CDR3 reads CASKEEVGNQPQHF. The CDR3 nucleotides are TGTGCCAGCAAGGAGGAAGTGGGCAATCAGCCCCAGCATTTT.

The rearrangement uses TRBV20-1 and TRBJ2-2; 9 nucleotides align to TRBD2. J lost 8 bases, V lost 5 bases, and 6 bases had no gene match. CDR1 and CDR2 (germline): DFQATT, SNEGSKA (reference sequence). The CDR3 is 13 residues long. As DNA, the CDR3 is TGCAGTGCTTCGCGGGAGGGCCAAGGGGAGCTGTTTTTT. Encoded protein: CSASREGQGELFF.

The chain carries TRBV5-1 and TRBJ2-7; 10 bases are shared with TRBD1. Trimming at V came to 0 bases and at J to 0 bases, leaving 3 bases not matched to a gene. CDR3 length: 16 residues. Germline V gene lookup returns CDR1 SGHRS and CDR2 YFSETQ. In DNA form, the CDR3 reads TGCGCCAGCAGCTTGGATTGGGACAGGGGCTCCTACGAGCAGTACTTC. This encodes CASSLDWDRGSYEQYF.

This clonotype was seen many times. The CDR3 DNA reads TGTGCCATCAGCCCAGGGGGAACTAATGAAAAACTGTTTTTT. Amino acid sequence: CAISPGGTNEKLFF. V and J are TRBV10-3 and TRBJ1-4; 7 bases are a match to TRBD1. V lost 6 bases, J lost 1 base, and 2 bases stayed unmatched. The CDR3 is 14 amino acids. In germline, CDR1 is ENHRY, CDR2 SYGVKD.

This chain connects TRBV20-1 to TRBJ1-1, with 9 nucleotides matching TRBD1. The germline V gene encodes CDR1 DFQATT and CDR2 SNEGSKA (reference sequence). CDR3 length equals 15 residues. Unmatched junction bases numbered 5, after V lost 0 bases and J lost 3 bases. The CDR3 nucleotides are TGCAGTGCTAGAGATGGGACAGGGTCGGACACTGAAGCTTTCTTT. Translated: CSARDGTGSDTEAFF.

The chain carries TRBV10-1 and TRBJ2-1; 7 bases align to TRBD2. The CDR3 contains 15 residues. With V trimmed by 5 bases and J by 4 bases, 8 bases remained unmatched. CDR1 and CDR2 from the germline V gene are WNHNN and SYGVQD (reference sequence). CDR3 amino acids: CASSNRVAGYNEQFF. DNA of the CDR3: TGCGCCAGCAGTAACCGGGTAGCGGGTTACAATGAGCAGTTCTTC.

This clonotype was recorded at least ten times. The chain links TRBV20-1 to TRBJ2-1, with D maybe TRBD2 (6 bases). V lost 5 bases, J lost 8 bases, and 13 bases lay in between. The CDR3 totals 12 residues. The germline V gene encodes CDR1 DFQATT and CDR2 SNEGSKA (reference sequence). CDR3 in DNA: TGCAGTGCTTGCAGACTAGATGATGAGCAGTTCTTC. It encodes CSACRLDDEQFF.

Points on this clonotype: Its ends do not fully match the called genes, so a read error is possible. V is TRBV2 and J is TRBJ2-7; 10 nucleotides align to TRBD2. The CDR3 has 16 residues. Germline CDR1 is SNHLY and CDR2 is FYNNEI. The CDR3 nucleotides are TGTGCCACCAGTGACTTAAGCGGGAGGGCAGCGGATGAGCAGTACTTC. It encodes CATSDLSGRAADEQYF.

This clonotype came up many times. The chain links TRBV4-1 to TRBJ2-6; D unclear. V dropped 3 bases and J dropped 0 bases, with 15 bases sitting between them. Germline V gene data show CDR1 as MGHRA and CDR2 as YSYEKL. The CDR3 totals 18 residues. The CDR3 reads CASSHPLGALSGANVLTF. The CDR3 nucleotides read TGCGCCAGCAGCCACCCTCTGGGTGCCCTCTCTGGGGCCAACGTCCTGACTTTC.

This clonotype was counted ten times or more. The genes are TRBV9 and TRBJ1-2, with 11 bases fitting TRBD1. Per germline, CDR1 SGDLS and CDR2 YYNGEE. V shed 3 bases and J 3 bases; nucleotides not matched to a gene: 13. CDR3 length equals 18 residues. CDR3 in DNA: TGTGCCAGCAGCGCTCACTGGGACAGGGGGATTTCCGACTATGGCTACACCTTC. Amino acid sequence: CASSAHWDRGISDYGYTF.

This clonotype was counted between two and nine times. This chain uses TRBV9 with TRBJ2-5, with D possibly matching TRBD2 (7 bases). The length of the CDR3 is 15 residues. Germline V gene sequence: CDR1 SGDLS, CDR2 YYNGEE. V shed 1 base and J shed 3 bases, with 13 bases lying between them. CDR3 coding DNA: TGTGCCAGCAGCGTACGGGGGGCTGATGAAGAGACCCAGTACTTC. This encodes CASSVRGADEETQYF.

This clonotype was observed at least ten times. The CDR3 loop reads CASSQVQGRETQYF. Here the CDR3 DNA reads TGCGCCAGCAGCCAAGTACAGGGTCGAGAGACCCAGTACTTC. The gene calls are TRBV4-3 and TRBJ2-5, with D maybe TRBD1 (6 bases). This CDR3 is 14 amino acids long. Trimming pared 1 base from V and 4 bases from J, leaving 10 bases between. Per the germline V gene, CDR1 is LGHNA and CDR2 is YSLEER.